One sample yielded the 31 T cell receptor beta chains listed below, sequenced in a study of cytomegalovirus exposure and HLA in healthy donors. The PCR was carried out with 60 Vbeta primers and 13 Jbeta primers. Sequencing used immunoSEQ multiplex PCR; TCRdb keeps in-frame clones, though not all of them. The sample carries under 150,000 clones, approximately 87% recorded once. The sample was PBMCs. The receptors here all came from a man aged 40-49 years in good health and CMV-seronegative.

The J gene is TRBJ1-4, the V gene TRBV19; no clear D gene. CDR1 and CDR2 (germline): LNHDA, SQIVND (reference sequence). This CDR3 is 12 amino acids long. Trimming left V 5 bases short and J 5 bases short, with 6 bases between. CDR3 region: CASSVSNEKLFF. The CDR3 DNA reads as TGTGCCAGTAGTGTATCCAATGAAAAACTGTTTTTT. Looking up the rest from reference TRBV19 and TRBJ1-4 gives the full variable domain: DGGITQSPKYLFRKEGQNVTLSCEQNLNHDAMYWYRQDPGQGLRLIYYSQIVNDFQKGDIAEGYSVSREKKESFPLTVTSAQKNPTAFYLCASSVSNEKLFFGSGTQLSVL.

This chain links TRBV7-2 with TRBJ1-6, with no clear D. CDR1 SGHTA and CDR2 FQGNSA come from the germline V gene. CDR3 length equals 14 residues. Trimming shortened V by 1 base and J by 9 bases, and 10 bases separated the two germline ends. CDR3 coding DNA: TGTGCCAGCAGCTTAGGCGTTTCGGGTTCACCCCTCCACTTT. Translating it yields CASSLGVSGSPLHF. Full variable domain (outside the CDR3, taken from reference TRBV7-2 and TRBJ1-6): GAGVSQSPSNKVTEKGKDVELRCDPISGHTALYWYRQSLGQGLEFLIYFQGNSAPDKSGLPSDRFSAERTGGSVSTLTIQRTQQEDSAVYLCASSLGVSGSPLHFGNGTRLTVT.

The chain has TRBV6-5 and TRBJ2-3; D is possibly TRBD1 (6 bases). The germline gives CDR1 MNHEY, CDR2 SVGAGI. Trimming stripped 5 bases from V and 0 bases from J, with 12 bases between. The CDR3 is made up of 15 amino acids. This CDR3 reads CASSPSGESTDTQYF. CDR3 in DNA: TGTGCCAGCAGTCCCTCAGGGGAGAGCACAGATACGCAGTATTTT.

The chain uses TRBV7-9 and TRBJ2-1, with TRBD2 identical over 7 bases. Trimming cost V 1 base and J 4 bases; bases outside gene matches: 4. In germline, CDR1 is SEHNR, CDR2 FQNEAQ (reference sequence). This CDR3 has 15 residues. The CDR3 loop reads CASSLGLAVYNEQFF. The CDR3 bases are TGTGCCAGCAGCTTAGGTCTAGCGGTATACAATGAGCAGTTCTTC.

This chain joins TRBV30 and TRBJ1-5; 9 bases map to TRBD1. The CDR3 spans 15 residues. After removal of 0 bases from V and 1 base from J, the junction contained 1 base not matched to a gene. CDR1 GTSNPN and CDR2 SVGIG come from the germline V gene (reference sequence). The CDR3 DNA is TGTGCCTGGAGTGTACAGGGGGCAAGCAATCAGCCCCAGCATTTT. Its translation: CAWSVQGASNQPQHF.

This chain connects TRBV7-2 to TRBJ1-1, with 7 bases aligning to TRBD1. Germline V CDR1 and CDR2: SGHTA, FQGNSA. Losses at the gene ends were 3 bases for V and 5 bases for J; bases not matched to a gene: 6. This CDR3 is built from 14 residues. CDR3 in DNA: TGTGCCAGCAGCTTTGTGGGACAGTTAACTGAAGCTTTCTTT. Its protein product is CASSFVGQLTEAFF.

The J gene is TRBJ2-1, the V gene TRBV19; D is unclear. CDR1 and CDR2 (germline): LNHDA, SQIVND (reference sequence). The CDR3 has 16 residues. V dropped 6 bases and J dropped 0 bases, with 15 bases sitting between them. The CDR3 loop is CASRRSASGSYNEQFF. The CDR3 nucleotides are TGTGCCAGTAGGCGGAGCGCTTCTGGCTCCTACAATGAGCAGTTCTTC. The full variable domain, with the rest looked up from reference TRBV19 and TRBJ2-1, is DGGITQSPKYLFRKEGQNVTLSCEQNLNHDAMYWYRQDPGQGLRLIYYSQIVNDFQKGDIAEGYSVSREKKESFPLTVTSAQKNPTAFYLCASRRSASGSYNEQFFGPGTRLTVL.

The V call is TRBV15, the J call TRBJ2-3; 7 bases align to TRBD2. This CDR3 comprises 15 residues. Germline lookup yields CDR1 LNHNV and CDR2 YYDKDF (reference sequence). V dropped 5 bases and J dropped 4; count of bases not matched to a gene: 9. The DNA for the CDR3 is TGTGCCACCAGCCAAGGCGGGAGCAGCGCAGATACGCAGTATTTT. It translates to CATSQGGSSADTQYF.

This clone was observed a single time. The rearrangement links TRBV5-5 to TRBJ2-3; 7 nucleotides match TRBD2. This CDR3 region has 17 residues. The germline V gene has CDR1 SGHKS and CDR2 YYEKEE (reference sequence). Trimming took 0 bases from V and 2 from J; bases not matched to a gene: 9. The CDR3 loop is CASSLVGGVGATDTQYF. The CDR3 bases are TGTGCCAGCAGCTTGGTGGGGGGGGTAGGGGCCACAGATACGCAGTATTTT.

V is TRBV11-3 and J is TRBJ2-1, with D hard to call. There are 16 residues in the CDR3. Germline V lookup: CDR1 SGHNT, CDR2 YENEEA. The V and J ends lost 4 bases and 6 bases respectively, with 19 bases between them. The CDR3 nucleotides read TGTGCCAGCAGCTCCCGTGCTTCGAACTCCGTCAATGAGCAGTTCTTC. It encodes CASSSRASNSVNEQFF. The complete variable domain, with remaining parts taken from reference TRBV11-3 and TRBJ2-1, reads EAGVVQSPRYKIIEKKQPVAFWCNPISGHNTLYWYLQNLGQGPELLIRYENEEAVDDSQLPKDRFSAERLKGVDSTLKIQPAELGDSAVYLCASSSRASNSVNEQFFGPGTRLTVL.

The chain employs TRBV4-1 and TRBJ2-1; TRBD2 matches 7 bases. This CDR3 spans 15 amino acids. The V segment lost 3 bases and the J segment 1 base; nucleotides outside the gene matches: 3. The germline V gene has CDR1 MGHRA and CDR2 YSYEKL. The DNA of the CDR3 is TGCGCCAGCAGCCATCTCGGGGGGTCCTACAATGAGCAGTTCTTC. As protein: CASSHLGGSYNEQFF.

The chain combines TRBV7-2 with TRBJ1-5; 8 bases match TRBD1. The CDR3 consists of 15 residues. Germline V gives CDR1 SGHTA, CDR2 FQGNSA. V was clipped by 1 base and J by 7 bases; unmatched bases: 6. The CDR3 nucleotides read TGTGCCAGCAGCTTAGGAGACAGGGGTGGGCAGCCCCAGCATTTT. Translation: CASSLGDRGGQPQHF.

The V and J genes are TRBV7-8 and TRBJ2-1; D is unclear. Trimming removed 1 base at V and 5 bases at J, with 12 bases between. This CDR3 region has 15 residues. Germline V gene sequence: CDR1 SGHVS, CDR2 FQNEAQ. CDR3 amino acids: CASSLVEESDNEQFF. CDR3 bases: TGTGCCAGCAGCTTAGTAGAGGAGTCCGACAATGAGCAGTTCTTC.

V and J are TRBV7-9 and TRBJ2-1; 9 bases map to TRBD2. CDR1 is SEHNR and CDR2 is FQNEAQ in the germline V gene (reference sequence). V was pared by 1 base and J by 7 bases, with 5 bases of the junction left unmatched. The CDR3 has 15 amino acids. CDR3: CASSLVAGARNEQFF. The CDR3 DNA sequence: TGTGCCAGCAGCTTAGTAGCGGGAGCTCGAAATGAGCAGTTCTTC.

V gene TRBV6-6 combines with J gene TRBJ1-6; D perhaps matches TRBD1 (6 bases). The CDR3 length is 14 residues. The V end was cut by 7 bases, the J end by 7 bases, with 14 bases between. Per the germline V gene, CDR1 is MNHNY and CDR2 is SVGAGI (reference sequence). The CDR3 sequence is CASNGGAQNSPLHF. CDR3 in DNA: TGTGCCAGCAATGGGGGGGCTCAGAATTCACCCCTCCACTTT.

The chain uses TRBV6-1 and TRBJ2-1; 7 bases line up with TRBD2. The CDR3 totals 14 residues. The V gene end was trimmed by 7 bases and the J gene end by 6 bases; junction bases not matched to a gene: 9. In germline, CDR1 is MNHNS, CDR2 SASEGT. The CDR3 nucleotides are TGTGCCAGCAATAGAGGGACTACCCTCAATGAGCAGTTCTTC. Encoded protein: CASNRGTTLNEQFF.

The chain combines TRBV6-1 with TRBJ2-5; D gene ambiguous. The CDR3 loop spans 13 amino acids. Looked up from germline, CDR1 is MNHNS and CDR2 is SASEGT. Trimming removed 2 bases at V and 5 bases at J, with 9 bases between. In DNA, the CDR3 is TGTGCCAGCAGTGAAACAGCTCTGGAGACCCAGTACTTC. Residues: CASSETALETQYF.

This clone has a handful of counts. The chain couples TRBV6-1 to TRBJ2-3; 12 bases align to TRBD2. CDR3 length: 19 residues. The germline gives CDR1 MNHNS, CDR2 SASEGT. Losses at the gene ends were 3 bases for V and 6 bases for J; bases not matched to a gene: 16. This chain's CDR3 is CASSDLAGGAWLAGDTQYF. In nucleotides, the CDR3 is TGTGCCAGCAGTGACCTAGCGGGGGGGGCCTGGCTCGCGGGGGATACGCAGTATTTT.

The chain is built from TRBV5-6 and TRBJ2-1, with 7 bases fitting TRBD2. The CDR3 has 15 residues. Trimming removed 0 bases from V and 4 bases from J; junction bases left unmatched: 4. The germline V gene has CDR1 SGHDT and CDR2 YYEEEE. This CDR3 reads CASSLVGGGYNEQFF. The CDR3 region has the DNA TGTGCCAGCAGCTTGGTTGGGGGGGGGTACAATGAGCAGTTCTTC.

This clone has just one count. This chain connects TRBV7-2 to TRBJ2-5; 11 bases agree with TRBD2. V shed 4 bases, J shed 1 base, and the junction held 5 bases outside the gene matches. The CDR3 consists of 16 residues. From germline, CDR1 is SGHTA and CDR2 FQGNSA. CDR3 nucleotides: TGTGCCAGCAGCTGGGGACTAGCGGTGGGCCAAGAGACCCAGTACTTC. This encodes CASSWGLAVGQETQYF. Full variable domain (missing parts from reference TRBV7-2 and TRBJ2-5): GAGVSQSPSNKVTEKGKDVELRCDPISGHTALYWYRQSLGQGLEFLIYFQGNSAPDKSGLPSDRFSAERTGGSVSTLTIQRTQQEDSAVYLCASSWGLAVGQETQYFGPGTRLLVL.

CDR3 loop: CASSLFRDKIYNSPLHF. Written as DNA, the CDR3 is TGTGCCAGCAGCTTATTTCGGGACAAGATCTATAATTCACCCCTCCACTTT. The gene calls are TRBV7-3 and TRBJ1-6; possible D gene TRBD1, 6 bases. The CDR3 spans 17 residues. CDR1 and CDR2 (germline): SGHTA, FQGTGA. The V and J ends lost 2 bases and 3 bases respectively, with 14 bases between them.

The chain carries TRBV7-8 and TRBJ1-1, with 8 bases that match TRBD1. V was pared by 5 bases and J by 6 bases, with 8 bases of the junction left unmatched. The CDR3 is 14 amino acids. Per germline, CDR1 SGHVS and CDR2 FQNEAQ. CDR3 region: CASSPGQGRAEAFF. In DNA, the CDR3 is TGTGCCAGCAGCCCCGGACAGGGAAGGGCTGAAGCTTTCTTT.

V gene TRBV5-6 combines with J gene TRBJ1-2; D possibly corresponds to TRBD1 (6 bases). Germline V gene data show CDR1 as SGHDT and CDR2 as YYEEEE. The CDR3 totals 15 residues. Trimming left V 4 bases short and J 0 bases short, with 13 bases between. CDR3 residues: CASSPPGASNYGYTF. The DNA of the CDR3 is TGTGCCAGCAGCCCTCCAGGGGCCTCTAACTATGGCTACACCTTC.

The V call is TRBV5-1, the J call TRBJ2-4, with 7 bases identical to TRBD1. This CDR3 has 17 amino acids. The germline V gene has CDR1 SGHRS and CDR2 YFSETQ. The trim removed 4 bases at V and 1 base at J, leaving 11 bases unmatched. DNA for the CDR3: TGCGCCAGCAGCCTAGGACAGGTCAGGGTTGCCAAAAACATTCAGTACTTC. It is translated as CASSLGQVRVAKNIQYF.

This clone was seen a single time. The rearrangement uses TRBV11-2 and TRBJ2-3; D remains ambiguous. CDR3 size: 15 residues. Looked up from germline, CDR1 is SGHAT and CDR2 is FQNNGV. With 2 bases removed from V and 3 bases from J, the gap between germline ends came to 12 bases. The CDR3, as DNA: TGTGCCAGCAGCTTAAACGGGTTTTGGACAGATACGCAGTATTTT. This codes for CASSLNGFWTDTQYF.

This chain connects TRBV7-3 to TRBJ2-5; no clear D. The CDR3 sequence is 13 residues long. Germline CDR1 reads SGHTA; CDR2 reads FQGTGA. Trimming removed 0 bases at V and 4 bases at J, with 6 bases between. CDR3 sequence: CASSLTVGETQYF. As DNA, the CDR3 is TGTGCCAGCAGCTTAACGGTCGGAGAGACCCAGTACTTC.

The rearrangement links TRBV5-1 to TRBJ2-1; TRBD2 matches at 16 bases. The V and J ends lost 3 bases and 16 bases, in that order; junction bases with no gene match: 10. The germline V gene encodes CDR1 SGHRS and CDR2 YFSETQ. The length of the CDR3 is 15 residues. In DNA form, the CDR3 reads TGCGCCAGCAGCTACGGGACTAGCGGGGGGGAGCAGTTATTCTTC. Its translation: CASSYGTSGGEQLFF.

This sequence joins TRBV4-1 and TRBJ2-7; TRBD2 matches 11 bases. The trim removed 0 bases at V and 3 bases at J, leaving 4 bases unmatched. The CDR3 runs 16 residues. Germline V gives CDR1 MGHRA, CDR2 YSYEKL. In nucleotides, the CDR3 is TGCGCCAGCAGCCAAGATCACCTAGCGGGGGGCTACGAGCAGTACTTC. This codes for CASSQDHLAGGYEQYF.

The chain carries TRBV28 and TRBJ2-1, with a weak D call TRBD2 (6 bases). CDR1 is MDHEN and CDR2 is SYDVKM in the germline V gene. The V end was cut by 3 bases, the J end by 1 base, with 10 bases between. This CDR3 has 15 amino acids. In nucleotides, the CDR3 is TGTGCCAGCAGTTTGACTAGAGTTTCCTACAATGAGCAGTTCTTC. Amino acid sequence: CASSLTRVSYNEQFF.

In its sample, this clone was seen once. This chain connects TRBV11-2 to TRBJ2-1; no definite D call. The ends were cut back, 7 bases at V and 4 bases at J, with 5 bases in the middle. Germline CDR1 reads SGHAT; CDR2 reads FQNNGV. The length of the CDR3 is 11 residues. The CDR3 is CASTSYNEQFF. The CDR3, as DNA: TGTGCCAGCACCTCGTACAATGAGCAGTTCTTC. Looking up the rest from reference TRBV11-2 and TRBJ2-1 gives the full variable domain: EAGVAQSPRYKIIEKRQSVAFWCNPISGHATLYWYQQILGQGPKLLIQFQNNGVVDDSQLPKDRFSAERLKGVDSTLKIQPAKLEDSAVYLCASTSYNEQFFGPGTRLTVL.

This chain joins TRBV19 and TRBJ1-5; D call uncertain. V shed 2 bases and J shed 3 bases, with 14 bases lying between them. The CDR3 is 16 residues long. The V gene's germline CDR1 is LNHDA and CDR2 SQIVND (reference sequence). The CDR3 loop is CASSIQFRSDNQPQHF. CDR3 bases: TGTGCCAGTAGTATACAATTTCGGAGTGACAATCAGCCCCAGCATTTT.